This T cell receptor beta chain was recorded in a study of blood T cell repertoires in COVID-19. On the study more broadly: The analysed material was cDNA or gDNA that came from T cells, B-cell-depleted T cells, or PBMCs.

In germline, CDR1 is MDHEN, CDR2 SYDVKM. V dropped 7 bases and J dropped 0; count of bases not matched to a gene: 6. CDR3 length: 17 amino acids. TCRdb's table, derived via immunoSEQ multiplex PCR, lists solely in-frame clones and lacks some. Of around 230,000 clones listed, approximately 84% are singletons. The source of this sequence is a man aged 50 to 59 with COVID-19, enrolled during active disease. The chain couples TRBV28 to TRBJ2-6; the match to TRBD1 covers 10 bases. What was sequenced was peripheral blood. This CDR3 reads CASTSGQGPSGANVLTF. DNA for the CDR3: TGTGCCAGCACCTCGGGACAGGGGCCCTCTGGGGCCAACGTCCTGACTTTC. The full variable domain, in which reference TRBV28 and TRBJ2-6 provide the parts outside the CDR3, is DVKVTQSSRYLVKRTGEKVFLECVQDMDHENMFWYRQDPGLGLRLIYFSYDVKMKEKGDIPEGYSVSREKKERFSLILESASTNQTSMYLCASTSGQGPSGANVLTFGAGSRLTVL.